The 15 T cell receptor beta chains below were found in one sample sequenced in a study of T cells in localized non-small cell lung cancer. The method was immunoSEQ multiplex PCR; TCRdb's version includes in-frame clones alone and lacks a portion of them. This table holds 20,000 to 30,000 clones, less than 90% found once. The sample here was peripheral blood, taken before any cancer treatment. These receptor sequences come from a woman aged 40-69 years with stage I lung adenocarcinoma.

This rearrangement joins TRBV6-5 to TRBJ1-2, with a tentative D call TRBD1 (5 bases). CDR3 size: 14 residues. V was cut by 6 bases and J by 0 bases, with 11 bases left in between. CDR1 is MNHEY and CDR2 is SVGAGI in the germline V gene. The CDR3 DNA reads as TGTGCCAGCAGACCAGGGACCGCTAACTATGGCTACACCTTC. Residues: CASRPGTANYGYTF.

V and J are TRBV6-5 and TRBJ1-2; tentative D call: TRBD1 (6 bases). The length of the CDR3 is 13 residues. The V end was cut by 1 base, the J end by 6 bases, with 9 bases between. Germline lookup yields CDR1 MNHEY and CDR2 SVGAGI. The CDR3, as DNA: TGTGCCAGCAGTTACTACAGGGTCCATGGCTACACCTTC. Its translation: CASSYYRVHGYTF.

The rearrangement joins TRBV20-1 to TRBJ2-1; D is possibly TRBD1 (6 bases). V dropped 6 bases and J dropped 8 bases, with 11 bases sitting between them. This CDR3 spans 11 amino acids. Germline V gene sequence: CDR1 DFQATT, CDR2 SNEGSKA (reference sequence). The CDR3 spells CSARGLDEQFF. Written as DNA, the CDR3 is TGCAGTGCCAGGGGATTGGATGAGCAGTTCTTC.

The J gene is TRBJ2-2, the V gene TRBV7-2; 7 nucleotides line up with TRBD2. V lost 1 base and J lost 6; bases outside the gene matches: 5. This CDR3 has 15 residues. CDR1 is SGHTA, CDR2 FQGNSA, per germline. CDR3 sequence (DNA): TGTGCCAGCAGCTTAGAGGTTGGGGGGGCCGGGGAGCTGTTTTTT. Translation gives CASSLEVGGAGELFF.

The V and J genes are TRBV19 and TRBJ1-1; the match to TRBD1 covers 7 bases. Germline values: CDR1 LNHDA, CDR2 SQIVND (reference sequence). V shed 4 bases, J shed 8 bases, and the junction held 16 bases outside the gene matches. The CDR3 is 16 residues long. The CDR3 sequence: CASSKGTESPWAEAFF. CDR3 coding DNA: TGTGCCAGTAGTAAAGGGACAGAATCCCCTTGGGCGGAAGCTTTCTTT.

The chain carries TRBV7-9 and TRBJ2-5; no clear D gene. The CDR3 spans 12 residues. CDR1 SEHNR and CDR2 FQNEAQ come from the germline V gene (reference sequence). With 5 bases removed from V and 0 bases from J, the gap between germline ends came to 4 bases. CDR3 sequence (DNA): TGTGCCAGCAGCACAAACCAAGAGACCCAGTACTTC. It is translated as CASSTNQETQYF.

The chain couples TRBV15 to TRBJ2-5, with D uncertain. CDR1 is LNHNV, CDR2 YYDKDF, per germline (reference sequence). The CDR3 has 13 amino acids. The germline V and J ends were trimmed by 6 bases and 5 bases, with 13 bases remaining between them. The CDR3: CATRGAQLETQYF. Here the CDR3 DNA reads TGTGCCACCAGAGGTGCGCAGCTGGAGACCCAGTACTTC. Filled out from reference TRBV15 and TRBJ2-5, the complete variable domain reads DAMVIQNPRYQVTQFGKPVTLSCSQTLNHNVMYWYQQKSSQAPKLLFHYYDKDFNNEADTPDNFQSRRPNTSFCFLDIRSPGLGDTAMYLCATRGAQLETQYFGPGTRLLVL.

The CDR3 loop is CASSLAGGQREQYF. The CDR3 DNA reads as TGTGCCAGCAGCTTAGCGGGGGGGCAGAGGGAGCAGTACTTC. The gene calls are TRBV7-2 and TRBJ2-7, with D tentatively TRBD2 (7 bases). Germline loops: CDR1 SGHTA, CDR2 FQGNSA. The CDR3 runs 14 residues. V lost 0 bases to trimming and J lost 7 bases, with 13 bases between them.

This sequence joins TRBV11-2 and TRBJ2-5, with a weak D call TRBD2 (6 bases). The germline CDR1 and CDR2 sequences are SGHAT and FQNNGV. With 5 bases removed from V and 11 bases from J, the gap between germline ends came to 24 bases. The CDR3 contains 15 residues. The CDR3 nucleotides are TGTGCCAGCAGCATTCGACGGGGAACCCCCGGGGGACAGTACTTC. Its translation is CASSIRRGTPGGQYF.

The genes are TRBV25-1 and TRBJ1-2; D gene uncertain. The ends were cut back, 7 bases at V and 1 base at J, with 10 bases in the middle. The germline V gene has CDR1 MGHDK and CDR2 SYGVNS. CDR3 length: 13 amino acids. In nucleotides, the CDR3 is TGTGCCAGCACCCGGGTGGGTAACTATGGCTACACCTTC. Translated, it gives CASTRVGNYGYTF.

The genes are TRBV9 and TRBJ1-4; D ambiguous. The CDR3 contains 16 residues. Germline V gene data show CDR1 as SGDLS and CDR2 as YYNGEE. Deletions cut 1 base from V and 0 bases from J, with 10 bases between. CDR3 sequence: CASSVSPSATNEKLFF. For the CDR3, the DNA is TGTGCCAGCAGCGTAAGTCCCTCCGCAACTAATGAAAAACTGTTTTTT.

The chain joins TRBV12-5 to TRBJ2-7, with 9 bases identical to TRBD1. The CDR3 has 17 residues. Trimming took 5 bases from V and 2 from J; bases not matched to a gene: 13. CDR1 is LGHNT, CDR2 FRNRAP, per germline. CDR3 DNA sequence: TGTGCTAGTGGTCCCTTGTCCGGGACAGGGAGCGCCTACGAGCAGTACTTC. Encoded protein: CASGPLSGTGSAYEQYF.

The chain joins TRBV7-9 to TRBJ2-7; no reliable D call. The CDR3 consists of 15 residues. The germline V and J ends were trimmed by 4 bases and 5 bases, with 18 bases remaining between them. Germline V gene sequence: CDR1 SEHNR, CDR2 FQNEAQ (reference sequence). The CDR3 region is CASSSELYRGNEQYF. CDR3 DNA: TGTGCCAGCAGCTCAGAACTTTACCGCGGCAACGAGCAGTACTTC.

This sequence joins TRBV5-1 and TRBJ1-1; D is ambiguous. Trimming left V 5 bases short and J 1 base short, with 9 bases between. Germline V gene data show CDR1 as SGHRS and CDR2 as YFSETQ. This CDR3 region has 13 residues. Written as DNA, the CDR3 is TGCGCCAGCAGGGACTTTTGGAACACTGAAGCTTTCTTT. Its translation: CASRDFWNTEAFF.

J is TRBJ1-1 and V is TRBV6-1; the D is unclear. Germline V gene sequence: CDR1 MNHNS, CDR2 SASEGT. This CDR3 has 11 amino acids. Trimming removed 3 bases at V and 4 bases at J, with 3 bases between. CDR3 sequence reads: CASSDITEAFF. Here the CDR3 DNA reads TGTGCCAGCAGTGATATCACTGAAGCTTTCTTT.